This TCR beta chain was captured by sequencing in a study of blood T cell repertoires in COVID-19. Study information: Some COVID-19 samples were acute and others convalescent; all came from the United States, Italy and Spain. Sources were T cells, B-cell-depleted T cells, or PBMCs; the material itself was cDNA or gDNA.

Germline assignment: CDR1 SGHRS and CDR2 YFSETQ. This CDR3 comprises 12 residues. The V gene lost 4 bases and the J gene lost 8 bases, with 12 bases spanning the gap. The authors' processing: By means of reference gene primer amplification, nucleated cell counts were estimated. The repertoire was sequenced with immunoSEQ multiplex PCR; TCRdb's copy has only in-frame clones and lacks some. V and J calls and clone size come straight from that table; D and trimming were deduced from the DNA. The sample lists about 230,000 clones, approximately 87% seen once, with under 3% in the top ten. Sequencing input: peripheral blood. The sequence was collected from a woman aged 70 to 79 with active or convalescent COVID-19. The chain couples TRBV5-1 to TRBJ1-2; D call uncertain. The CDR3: CASSPSALGYTF. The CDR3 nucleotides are TGCGCCAGCAGCCCCTCAGCGCTGGGCTACACCTTC.